The sequence of this T cell receptor (beta chain) was determined in a study of blood T cell repertoires in COVID-19. Study-wide context: Cohort 3 recovered donors had two negative PCRs, clearance, or symptom resolution.

V shed 5 bases and J 6 bases; nucleotides not matched to a gene: 6. This CDR3 is 14 amino acids long. CDR1 SGHTA and CDR2 FQGNSA come from the germline V gene. In terms of age and location, participants ranged from about 18 to 95 years and lived in about two dozen US areas. Per the original data handling: Researchers report that nucleated cell counts were estimated from reference gene primer amplification. The data were produced by immunoSEQ multiplex PCR, yet TCRdb's version contains in-frame clones alone and is incomplete. The V and J calls and clone size were taken over from that table, and D and trimming were inferred from the DNA. The profile covers a few hundred thousand clones, with 80% to 90% appearing a single time and roughly 2% taken by the ten largest. This clone is a singleton in its sample.

The specimen sequenced was PBMCs or T cells enriched from blood (not recorded which). The rearrangement joins TRBV7-2 to TRBJ2-1, with 8 positions matching TRBD2. The TCR sequence derives from a man aged 35-49 years in a cohort exposed to, infected with or recovered from COVID-19 (not recorded which). For the CDR3, the DNA is TGTGCCAGCAGCCTAAGTCGGGGGGGCAATGAGCAGTTCTTC. Translated, it gives CASSLSRGGNEQFF.